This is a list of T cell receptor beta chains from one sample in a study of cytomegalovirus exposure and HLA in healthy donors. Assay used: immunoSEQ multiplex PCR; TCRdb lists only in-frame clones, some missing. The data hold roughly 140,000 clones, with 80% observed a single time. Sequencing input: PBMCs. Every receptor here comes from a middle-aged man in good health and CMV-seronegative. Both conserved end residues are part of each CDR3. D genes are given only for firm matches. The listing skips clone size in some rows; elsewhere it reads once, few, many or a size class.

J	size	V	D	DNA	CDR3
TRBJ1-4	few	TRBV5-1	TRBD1	TGCGCCAGCAGGGTTCGGACAGGGGGGACAACTAATGAAAAACTGTTTTTT	CASRVRTGGTTNEKLFF
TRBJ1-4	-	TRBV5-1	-	TGCGCCAGCAGCTTGGCGGGGGGTAACCGAGAAAAACTGTTTTTT	CASSLAGGNREKLFF
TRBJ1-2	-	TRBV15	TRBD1	TGTGCCACCAGCAGTTTGGGAGCAGGGGGTAACTATGGCTACACCTTC	CATSSLGAGGNYGYTF
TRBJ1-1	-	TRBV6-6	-	TGTGCCAGCAGTTATGAGGGGAACACTGAAGCTTTCTTT	CASSYEGNTEAFF
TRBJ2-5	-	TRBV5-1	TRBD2	TGCGCCAGCAGCTTGGCGGCTAGCGGCAAAGAGACCCAGTACTTC	CASSLAASGKETQYF
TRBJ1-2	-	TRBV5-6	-	TGTGCCAGCAGCGCAGTTTTTTATGGCTACACCTTC	CASSAVFYGYTF
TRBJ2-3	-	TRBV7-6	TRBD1	TGTGCCAGCAGCTGGACAGGGATTCTCCGGGATACGCAGTATTTT	CASSWTGILRDTQYF
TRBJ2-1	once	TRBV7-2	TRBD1	TGTGCCAGCAGCTCGTGGGACAGCCCCAAACTCAATGAGCAGTTCTTC	CASSSWDSPKLNEQFF
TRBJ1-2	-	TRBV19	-	TGTGCCAGTAGTCCGACCGTGCCCGGAGGAGGGGGCTACACCTTC	CASSPTVPGGGGYTF
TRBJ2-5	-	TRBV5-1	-	TGCGCCAGCAGCTCAGGCCAGGGTCGGGAGACCCAGTACTTC	CASSSGQGRETQYF
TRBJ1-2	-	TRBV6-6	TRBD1	TGTGCCAGCAGAGGAGAGGGGACAGGGATTAGGTACACCTTC	CASRGEGTGIRYTF
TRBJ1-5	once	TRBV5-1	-	TGCGCCAGCAGCTCGGATGGGGGGGGCAATCAGCCCCAGCATTTT	CASSSDGGGNQPQHF
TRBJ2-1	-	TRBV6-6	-	TGTGCCAGCAGCACAGCTAATGAGCAGTTCTTC	CASSTANEQFF
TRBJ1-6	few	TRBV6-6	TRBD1	TGTGCCAGTTGGGACAGCCATAATTCACCCCTCCACTTT	CASWDSHNSPLHF
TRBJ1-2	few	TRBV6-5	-	TGTGCCAGCAGTTACCCCACTCTGGGGGGTAGAGCTGGCTACACCTTC	CASSYPTLGGRAGYTF
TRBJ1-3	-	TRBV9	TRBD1	TGTGCCAGCAGCACTAGACAGGGGAGCTCGGACACCATATATTTT	CASSTRQGSSDTIYF
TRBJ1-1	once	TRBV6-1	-	TGTGCCAGCAGCTGGGAGGGGCCTGAAGCTTTCTTT	CASSWEGPEAFF
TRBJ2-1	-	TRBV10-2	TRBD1	TGCGCCAGCAGAGTCTCGGGACAGGGAGGCAATGAGCAGTTCTTC	CASRVSGQGGNEQFF
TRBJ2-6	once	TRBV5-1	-	TGCGCCAGCAGCTTGAACGGACTCTTGGGTTCTGGGGCCAACGTCCTGACTTTC	CASSLNGLLGSGANVLTF
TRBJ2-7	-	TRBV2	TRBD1	TGTGCCAGCAGAATTCTCGGGACAGGGAATGGCTACGAGCAGTACTTC	CASRILGTGNGYEQYF
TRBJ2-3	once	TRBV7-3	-	TGTGCCAGCAGCTTTCTGGGGGCTCCAGATACGCAGTATTTT	CASSFLGAPDTQYF
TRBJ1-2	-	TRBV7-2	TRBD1	TGTGCCAGCAGGGGGGCCGGACAGGGGGAGGATGGCTACACCTTC	CASRGAGQGEDGYTF
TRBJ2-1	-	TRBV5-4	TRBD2	TGTGCCAGCAGCCCGGCGGGGGTCCCGGCGTTTGATGAGCAGTTCTTC	CASSPAGVPAFDEQFF
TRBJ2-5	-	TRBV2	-	TGTGCCAGCAGGGTGACTAGAGAAGAGACCCAGTACTTC	CASRVTREETQYF
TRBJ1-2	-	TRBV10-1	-	TGCGCCAGCAGTGATTCACCGAACGGCTATGGCTACACCTTC	CASSDSPNGYGYTF
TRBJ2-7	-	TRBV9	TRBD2	TGTGCCAGCAGCGTAGGGACTAGCGGGGAATACGAGCAGTACTTC	CASSVGTSGEYEQYF
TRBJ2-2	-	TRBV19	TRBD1	TGTGCCAGTAGTATCAGGGGGGGACAGGGAAACACCGGGGAGCTGTTTTTT	CASSIRGGQGNTGELFF
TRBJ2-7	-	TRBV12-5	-	TGTGCTAGTGGACGACAGCTCGTTTCCTACGAGCAGTACTTC	CASGRQLVSYEQYF
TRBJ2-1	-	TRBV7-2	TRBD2	TGTGCCAGCAGCGGGCTACCGGGACTAGCGGGGTTGAATGAGCAGTTCTTC	CASSGLPGLAGLNEQFF
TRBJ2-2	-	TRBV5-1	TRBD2	TGCGCCAGCAGTCCAAACAGCGGGGGGGCCACCGGGGAGCTGTTTTTT	CASSPNSGGATGELFF
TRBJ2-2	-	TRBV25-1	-	TGTGCCAGCAGTGTGAGGACAGAGACCGGGGAGCTGTTTTTT	CASSVRTETGELFF
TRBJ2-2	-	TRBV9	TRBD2	TGTGCCAGCAGCCCGGGTTCTAGCGGGGGGAACACCGGGGAGCTGTTTTTT	CASSPGSSGGNTGELFF
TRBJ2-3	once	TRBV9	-	TGTGCCAGCAGCCCTCTGACTAGCACAGATACGCAGTATTTT	CASSPLTSTDTQYF
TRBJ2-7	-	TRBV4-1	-	TGCGCCAGCAGCCAAGGGCTAGGGGGCGAGCAGTACTTC	CASSQGLGGEQYF
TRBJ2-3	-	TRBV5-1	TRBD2	TGCGCCAGCAGCAGACTAGCGGACCCCACAGATACGCAGTATTTT	CASSRLADPTDTQYF
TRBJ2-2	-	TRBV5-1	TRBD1	TGCGCCAGCAGCAGGATCGGGACAGGGATCACCGGGGAGCTGTTTTTT	CASSRIGTGITGELFF
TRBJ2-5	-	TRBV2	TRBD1	TGTGCCAGCCGTCGGGACAGCCAAGAGACCCAGTACTTC	CASRRDSQETQYF
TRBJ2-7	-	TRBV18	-	TGTGCCAGCTCACCACCCCCCCTCCACGAGCAGTACTTC	CASSPPPLHEQYF
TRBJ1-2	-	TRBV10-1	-	TGCGCCAGCAGTGAAATCAGTCTACGCGGAGCTAACTATGGCTACACCTTC	CASSEISLRGANYGYTF
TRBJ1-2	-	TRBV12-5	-	TGTGCTAGTGGTTTGGTTGACAGGCCCCGGGGCTACACCTTC	CASGLVDRPRGYTF
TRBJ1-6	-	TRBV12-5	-	TGTGCTAGTGCCAACGGGAATTCCCCCCTCCACTTT	CASANGNSPLHF